Shown below are 17 T cell receptor beta chains from a single sample sequenced in a study of cytomegalovirus exposure and HLA in healthy donors (TCRdb year 2017). To prepare the library, the immunoSEQ multiplex PCR assay was applied. In TCRdb, the immuneACCESS table is reduced to in-frame sequences with V and J assigned. These tables do not hold every clone; where another copy was compared, an unresolved V gene accounts for under half, and the others remain unexplained. Present in this sample are 280,000 or so clones, roughly 88% of which were seen just once. The ten largest clonotypes hold approximately 0.88% of the sample. Input material: PBMCs. These receptors were collected from a young woman in good health and CMV-seronegative.

This clone appeared a few times. The chain is built from TRBV4-1 and TRBJ1-2; D is unresolved. The V end was cut by 1 base, the J end by 3 bases, with 9 bases between. Germline CDR1 is MGHRA and CDR2 is YSYEKL. The length of the CDR3 is 14 residues. Here the CDR3 reads CASSQGTGHYGYTF. The CDR3 DNA follows: TGCGCCAGCAGCCAAGGGACTGGGCACTATGGCTACACCTTC.

The chain uses TRBV20-1 and TRBJ2-1; D is unclear. V was cut by 5 bases and J by 3 bases, with 5 bases left in between. The CDR3 extends over 11 amino acids. Germline-derived CDR1 and CDR2 are DFQATT and SNEGSKA (reference sequence). The CDR3 sequence: CSAEYYNEQFF. For the CDR3, the DNA is TGCAGTGCTGAGTACTACAATGAGCAGTTCTTC.

The V and J genes are TRBV28 and TRBJ2-7, with a possible D match to TRBD1 (6 bases). This CDR3 contains 16 residues. Trimming left V 2 bases short and J 4 bases short, with 18 bases between. CDR1 and CDR2 from the germline V gene are MDHEN and SYDVKM. The CDR3, as DNA: TGTGCCAGCAGTTTAAGGGGGTCAGTCCACCAGTACGAGCAGTACTTC. Encoded protein: CASSLRGSVHQYEQYF.

The chain carries TRBV18 and TRBJ2-5; D may be TRBD2 (5 bases). Germline V lookup: CDR1 KGHSH, CDR2 LQKENI. This CDR3 contains 14 residues. V was pared by 6 bases and J by 5 bases, with 16 bases between. The chain's CDR3 is CASSTKTRLETQYF. The CDR3 DNA reads TGTGCCAGCTCGACAAAAACTAGGTTGGAGACCCAGTACTTC.

The J gene is TRBJ2-3, the V gene TRBV2; 9 bases match TRBD2. After removal of 2 bases from V and 6 bases from J, the junction contained 0 bases not matched to a gene. The V gene's germline CDR1 is SNHLY and CDR2 FYNNEI. The length of the CDR3 is 13 residues. The CDR3 nucleotides are TGTGCCAGCAGTGAACTAGCGGGGGATACGCAGTATTTT. It yields the protein CASSELAGDTQYF. The full variable domain, completed using reference TRBV2 and TRBJ2-3, is EPEVTQTPSHQVTQMGQEVILRCVPISNHLYFYWYRQILGQKVEFLVSFYNNEISEKSEIFDDQFSVERPDGSNFTLKIRSTKLEDSAMYFCASSELAGDTQYFGPGTRLTVL.

The chain has TRBV27 and TRBJ2-1, with TRBD1 matching over 7 bases. The germline gives CDR1 MNHEY, CDR2 SMNVEV (reference sequence). The CDR3 totals 13 residues. V lost 3 bases, J lost 8 bases, and 4 bases stayed unmatched. The CDR3 loop is CASSFQGVDEQFF. The CDR3, as DNA: TGTGCCAGCAGTTTCCAGGGGGTCGATGAGCAGTTCTTC.

This chain links TRBV5-1 with TRBJ2-3; D is perhaps TRBD2 (5 bases). The germline V gene encodes CDR1 SGHRS and CDR2 YFSETQ. The CDR3 consists of 16 residues. Trimming removed 2 bases from V and 0 bases from J, with 13 bases in between. CDR3 DNA: TGCGCCAGCAGCTTAAGTGGGAGAACTAGCACAGATACGCAGTATTTT. This codes for CASSLSGRTSTDTQYF.

The chain recombines TRBV6-1 with TRBJ2-3; 11 bases map to TRBD2. V was pared by 2 bases and J by 7 bases, with 8 bases of the junction left unmatched. Per germline, CDR1 MNHNS and CDR2 SASEGT. The CDR3 runs 16 residues. The CDR3 reads CASSESTSGSMYTQYF. The CDR3 DNA sequence: TGTGCCAGCAGTGAAAGCACTAGCGGGAGTATGTATACGCAGTATTTT.

The CDR3 DNA reads TGTGCCAGCAGCCAAATGACTAGCGGGAGTGCAGATACGCAGTATTTT. It encodes CASSQMTSGSADTQYF. This chain links TRBV5-6 with TRBJ2-3, with 12 bases aligning to TRBD2. With 4 bases clipped from V and 4 bases from J, the junction kept 7 bases outside the gene matches. Germline CDR1 reads SGHDT; CDR2 reads YYEEEE. CDR3 length: 16 residues.

The rearrangement joins TRBV30 to TRBJ2-1; weak D call: TRBD1 (6 bases). Germline V gene sequence: CDR1 GTSNPN, CDR2 SVGIG (reference sequence). The germline V and J ends were trimmed by 1 base and 13 bases, with 11 bases remaining between them. The CDR3 consists of 11 residues. The CDR3 DNA reads as TGTGCCTGGAGTGCCCTGGGACATCAGTTCTTC. Translated: CAWSALGHQFF.

This clone was observed a handful of times. The gene calls are TRBV5-1 and TRBJ2-7; 7 nucleotides align to TRBD2. Germline V lookup: CDR1 SGHRS, CDR2 YFSETQ. J was trimmed by 7 bases and V by 3 bases; bases with no gene match: 7. The CDR3 has 13 amino acids. The CDR3 nucleotides read TGCGCCAGCAGCTGGGGTGGGGAGGGGGAGCAGTACTTC. Its translation: CASSWGGEGEQYF.

The rearrangement links TRBV28 to TRBJ2-3, with D tentatively TRBD2 (5 bases). The length of the CDR3 is 11 residues. Trimming removed 7 bases at V and 7 bases at J, with 9 bases between. The V gene's germline CDR1 is MDHEN and CDR2 SYDVKM. The CDR3 DNA reads TGTGCCAGCAATCGGAGGCATACGCAGTATTTT. Translated: CASNRRHTQYF.

The rearrangement links TRBV5-5 to TRBJ1-2, with unresolved D. The germline V gene has CDR1 SGHKS and CDR2 YYEKEE (reference sequence). Trimming took 0 bases from V and 2 from J, leaving 5 bases between them. The CDR3 is made up of 13 amino acids. The CDR3 region has the DNA TGTGCCAGCAGCTTGGGAGGGAACTATGGCTACACCTTC. Protein sequence: CASSLGGNYGYTF.

The chain joins TRBV4-1 to TRBJ2-1, with 10 nucleotides matching TRBD2. Losses at the gene ends were 4 bases for V and 2 bases for J; bases not matched to a gene: 8. This CDR3 contains 17 residues. From germline, CDR1 is MGHRA and CDR2 YSYEKL. The DNA for the CDR3 is TGCGCCAGCAGCCGGGAACTAGCGGGGAAGGCCTACAATGAGCAGTTCTTC. This codes for CASSRELAGKAYNEQFF.

This clone was observed once. The J gene is TRBJ2-5, the V gene TRBV6-5; D ambiguous. CDR1 and CDR2 from the germline V gene are MNHEY and SVGAGI. Trimming took 5 bases from V and 5 from J, leaving 9 bases between them. This CDR3 contains 12 residues. This CDR3 reads CASSRGRETQYF. The CDR3 bases are TGTGCCAGCAGTCGAGGTCGGGAGACCCAGTACTTC.

The rearrangement links TRBV27 to TRBJ2-1, with D maybe TRBD1 (5 bases). This CDR3 is built from 14 residues. The V end lost 1 base, the J end lost 4 bases, and 8 bases lay between the germline ends. The germline V gene has CDR1 MNHEY and CDR2 SMNVEV (reference sequence). The CDR3 DNA reads as TGTGCCAGCAGTTTATATAGGGGTTACAATGAGCAGTTCTTC. Residues: CASSLYRGYNEQFF.

This clone was recorded a few times. The V and J genes are TRBV12-5 and TRBJ2-1; the D is unclear. V was cut by 2 bases and J by 7 bases, with 6 bases left in between. The length of the CDR3 is 12 residues. Germline V gene lookup returns CDR1 LGHNT and CDR2 FRNRAP. The CDR3: CASGLSLNEQFF. The CDR3, as DNA: TGTGCTAGTGGTTTGTCCCTTAATGAGCAGTTCTTC.